The sequence of this T cell receptor (beta chain) was determined in a study of CD8+ T cells in alopecia areata. The germline CDR1 and CDR2 sequences are SQVTM and ANQGSEA. This CDR3 is built from 15 residues. The V gene lost 3 bases and the J gene lost 3 bases, with 17 bases spanning the gap. Treatment given: oral pan-JAK inhibitor, 5-10 mg twice daily. Reverse transcribed after extraction, RNA yielded cDNA as the sequencing template. The repertoire was sequenced with immunoSEQ multiplex PCR; TCRdb's copy has only in-frame clones and lacks some. This table holds about 180,000 clones, 40% to 55% found once.

The J gene is TRBJ1-1, the V gene TRBV29-1; D gene ambiguous. The clonotype originates from a human donor with alopecia areata. The specimen comprised CD8+ T cells sorted from blood, sampled at roughly week 53, from a patient treated with tofacitinib. Here the CDR3 reads CSVEGSLDRHTEAFF. The DNA for the CDR3 is TGCAGCGTTGAGGGTTCCTTAGACCGACACACTGAAGCTTTCTTT.